One and the same sample provided the 13 T cell receptor beta chains below, sequenced in a study of T-cell reconstitution after alpha-beta-depleted transplantation in children. The authors prepared the TCRbeta library with unique molecular identifiers. TCRdb re-called the PCR reads with MiXCR, one entry per CDR3 protein. The sample includes 500,000 to 750,000 distinct CDR3 sequences, 13% seen only once; the top ten take around 2%. The material was PBMCs, mostly from graft donor cells, obtained 360 days after TCRalphabeta/CD19-depleted stem cell transplant. The receptors derive from a male patient between 5 and 17 years old who had a stem cell transplant for acute myeloid leukemia, so the T cells may come from the graft donor.

In this sample, this clonotype turned up many times. This chain uses TRBV28 with TRBJ2-5; the match to TRBD1 covers 8 bases. Germline lookup yields CDR1 MDHEN and CDR2 SYDVKM. Trimming took 2 bases from V and 4 from J; bases not matched to a gene: 9. The CDR3 runs to 16 residues. CDR3 DNA sequence: TGTGCCAGCAGTTTAATCGGGCAGGGGGCCCGAGAGACCCAGTACTTC. Translated, it gives CASSLIGQGARETQYF.

The chain is built from TRBV7-9 and TRBJ2-5, with TRBD1 matching 7 bases. J gave up 2 bases and V 5 bases, and 11 bases lay outside the gene matches. Germline V CDR1 and CDR2: SEHNR, FQNEAQ (reference sequence). The CDR3 is made up of 16 amino acids. The chain's CDR3 is CASSPRQGERQETQYF. As DNA, the CDR3 is TGTGCCAGCAGCCCTCGACAGGGAGAACGTCAAGAGACCCAGTACTTC. The full variable domain, its missing parts supplied by reference TRBV7-9 and TRBJ2-5, is DTGVSQNPRHKITKRGQNVTFRCDPISEHNRLYWYRQTLGQGPEFLTYFQNEAQLEKSRLLSDRFSAERPKGSFSTLEIQRTEQGDSAMYLCASSPRQGERQETQYFGPGTRLLVL.

This clonotype was detected a few times. The chain employs TRBV7-6 and TRBJ2-5; D is possibly TRBD2 (5 bases). The germline V gene has CDR1 SGHVS and CDR2 FNYEAQ. CDR3 length equals 16 residues. The V end was cut by 2 bases, the J end by 5 bases, with 18 bases between. In DNA form, the CDR3 reads TGTGCCAGCAGCTTATTCAGCGGAAAACTCCCGGAGACCCAGTACTTC. Translation gives CASSLFSGKLPETQYF.

The V and J genes are TRBV5-5 and TRBJ2-7; 7 bases match TRBD1. The CDR3 contains 14 residues. V trimming: 8 bases; J trimming: 4 bases; junction bases outside the gene matches: 12. Germline V gives CDR1 SGHKS, CDR2 YYEKEE (reference sequence). The CDR3 coding sequence is TGTGCCAGTCAAAGGGGGCCAGGGGGTTACGAGCAGTACTTC. Translated: CASQRGPGGYEQYF.

This sequence joins TRBV7-8 and TRBJ1-3; D unclear. The CDR3 totals 17 residues. With 0 bases removed from V and 0 bases from J, the gap between germline ends came to 12 bases. Germline V gene data show CDR1 as SGHVS and CDR2 as FQNEAQ. The CDR3 protein is CASSLAYRLNSGNTIYF. The CDR3 region has the DNA TGTGCCAGCAGCTTAGCGTATCGACTAAACTCTGGAAACACCATATATTTT.

This clonotype has more than one count but fewer than ten. The chain is built from TRBV6-1 and TRBJ2-6; 7 bases are shared with TRBD1. V shed 6 bases and J 1 base; nucleotides not matched to a gene: 9. The CDR3 totals 17 residues. CDR1 is MNHNS, CDR2 SASEGT, per germline. Here the CDR3 DNA reads TGTGCCAGCAGCTCCGGGACAGCTGCGTCTGGGGCCAACGTCCTGACTTTC. Amino acids: CASSSGTAASGANVLTF.

The chain is built from TRBV19 and TRBJ1-2, with D tentatively TRBD1 (6 bases). Germline V gene lookup returns CDR1 LNHDA and CDR2 SQIVND (reference sequence). Trimming cost V 7 bases and J 7 bases, with 22 bases left between them. The CDR3 is 15 amino acids. The CDR3 DNA follows: TGTGCCAGTACAGGGGAGATGGGGTACAAGCGTGGCTACACCTTC. Encoded protein: CASTGEMGYKRGYTF.

The CDR3 nucleotides read TGCGCCAGCAGCTTTCCGTCCGGGACTCCTATCCGGAGGTTCTATGAGCAGTTCTTC. Protein: CASSFPSGTPIRRFYEQFF. The V call is TRBV5-1, the J call TRBJ2-1; D may be TRBD2 (6 bases). Deletions cut 2 bases from V and 8 bases from J, with 29 bases between. This CDR3 is 19 amino acids long. Germline V CDR1 and CDR2: SGHRS, YFSETQ.

The chain recombines TRBV28 with TRBJ2-5, with D possibly matching TRBD2 (6 bases). Germline lookup yields CDR1 MDHEN and CDR2 SYDVKM. V shed 8 bases and J shed 5 bases, with 21 bases lying between them. The CDR3 is made up of 15 amino acids. CDR3 sequence (DNA): TGTGCCAGCCTGAGAGATGCGGGATCCCCGGAGACCCAGTACTTC. As protein: CASLRDAGSPETQYF.

This clonotype was picked up a small number of times. CDR3 sequence: CSATTDTQYF. The CDR3 coding sequence is TGCAGTGCTACGACAGATACGCAGTATTTT. The gene calls are TRBV20-1 and TRBJ2-3; D gene uncertain. The ends were cut back, 4 bases at V and 3 bases at J, with 2 bases in the middle. CDR3 length: 10 residues. Germline loops: CDR1 DFQATT, CDR2 SNEGSKA (reference sequence).

This clonotype has a handful of counts. V usage is TRBV24-1 and J usage is TRBJ2-1; no definite D call. Per the germline V gene, CDR1 is KGHDR and CDR2 is SFDVKD. The length of the CDR3 is 13 residues. V shed 3 bases and J shed 8 bases, with 10 bases lying between them. The CDR3 region has the DNA TGTGCCACCAGTGATCCACCTATATATGAGCAGTTCTTC. Protein: CATSDPPIYEQFF.

The chain combines TRBV9 with TRBJ2-1; D perhaps matches TRBD2 (6 bases). This CDR3 comprises 14 residues. The V gene lost 6 bases and the J gene lost 3 bases, with 13 bases spanning the gap. The germline gives CDR1 SGDLS, CDR2 YYNGEE. The CDR3 bases are TGTGCCAGCATCCCAATGACTAGCTACAATGAGCAGTTCTTC. Amino acid sequence: CASIPMTSYNEQFF. Based on the CDR3 plus reference TRBV9 and TRBJ2-1, the full variable domain is DSGVTQTPKHLITATGQRVTLRCSPRSGDLSVYWYQQSLDQGLQFLIQYYNGEERAKGNILERFSAQQFPDLHSELNLSSLELGDSALYFCASIPMTSYNEQFFGPGTRLTVL.

The chain recombines TRBV14 with TRBJ2-3; D is unclear. The CDR3 length is 14 residues. The ends were cut back, 0 bases at V and 11 bases at J, with 15 bases in the middle. Germline V gene lookup returns CDR1 SGHDN and CDR2 FVKESK. The CDR3 nucleotides read TGTGCCAGCAGCCAAGATCTTTCCCAGGCAAGGCAGTATTTT. Amino acid sequence: CASSQDLSQARQYF. Full variable domain (missing parts from reference TRBV14 and TRBJ2-3): EAGVTQFPSHSVIEKGQTVTLRCDPISGHDNLYWYRRVMGKEIKFLLHFVKESKQDESGMPNNRFLAERTGGTYSTLKVQPAELEDSGVYFCASSQDLSQARQYFGPGTRLTVL.